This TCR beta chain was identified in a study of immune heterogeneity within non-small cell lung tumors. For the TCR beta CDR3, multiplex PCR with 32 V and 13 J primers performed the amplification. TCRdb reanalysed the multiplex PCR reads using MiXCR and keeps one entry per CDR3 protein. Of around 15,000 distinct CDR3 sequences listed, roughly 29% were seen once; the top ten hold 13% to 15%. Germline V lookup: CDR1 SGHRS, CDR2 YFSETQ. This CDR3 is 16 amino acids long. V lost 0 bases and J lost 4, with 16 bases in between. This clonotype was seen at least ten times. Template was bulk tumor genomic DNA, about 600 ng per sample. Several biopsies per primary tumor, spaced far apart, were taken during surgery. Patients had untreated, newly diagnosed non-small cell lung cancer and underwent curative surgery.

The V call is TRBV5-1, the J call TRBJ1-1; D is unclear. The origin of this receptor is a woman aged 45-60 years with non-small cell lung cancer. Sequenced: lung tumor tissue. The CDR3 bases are TGCGCCAGCAGCTTGGCAGGACGATTTTCGGGCACTGAAGCTTTCTTT. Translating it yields CASSLAGRFSGTEAFF.